The 27 T cell receptor beta chains presented below share a single source sample, sequenced in a study of T cell responses to AZD1222 COVID-19 vaccine. Assay: immunoSEQ multiplex PCR; the TCRdb copy retains only in-frame clones and omits some. The sample includes 95,000 to 110,000 clones, over 70% seen only once; the top ten take 7% to 10%. The sequenced sample was peripheral blood, obtained on day 0 of AZD1222 vaccination. These receptors all stem from an adult in good health.

This chain joins TRBV5-4 and TRBJ2-7, with 7 positions matching TRBD2. The CDR3 has 15 residues. Germline V gene sequence: CDR1 SGHNT, CDR2 YYREEE (reference sequence). J lost 2 bases, V lost 4 bases, and 9 bases had no gene match. The CDR3 DNA is TGTGCCAGCAGCGCAGCGGGACCCATCACCTACGAGCAGTACTTC. Translated: CASSAAGPITYEQYF.

The rearrangement links TRBV3-1 (or the pseudogene TRBV3-2) to TRBJ2-7; TRBD1 might be the D (6 bases). V dropped 0 bases and J dropped 1 base, with 10 bases sitting between them. Per the germline V gene, CDR1 is LGHDT and CDR2 is YNNKEL (reference sequence). The CDR3 extends over 15 amino acids. CDR3 protein: CASSQEQGLSYEQYF. The CDR3 region has the DNA TGTGCCAGCAGCCAAGAGCAGGGGTTATCCTACGAGCAGTACTTC.

The chain is built from TRBV4-2 and TRBJ1-1; the match to TRBD1 covers 7 bases. Germline CDR1 LGHNA, CDR2 YNFKEQ. The ends lost 0 bases at V and 3 bases at J; junction bases unmatched: 4. The CDR3 length is 15 residues. CDR3 protein: CASSQDPDRDTEAFF. CDR3 DNA: TGTGCCAGCAGCCAAGATCCAGACAGGGACACTGAAGCTTTCTTT.

This rearrangement joins TRBV29-1 to TRBJ1-1; maybe TRBD1 (6 bases). The CDR3 spans 13 residues. V lost 7 bases and J lost 6, with 18 bases in between. Germline V CDR1 and CDR2: SQVTM, ANQGSEA. The CDR3 is CSAGQNFEAEAFF. The CDR3 region has the DNA TGCAGCGCCGGACAGAACTTCGAGGCTGAAGCTTTCTTT.

The chain recombines TRBV24-1 with TRBJ2-1, with 8 bases that match TRBD2. This CDR3 contains 17 residues. From germline, CDR1 is KGHDR and CDR2 SFDVKD. The V and J ends lost 5 bases and 7 bases, in that order; junction bases with no gene match: 15. CDR3 sequence (DNA): TGTGCCACCAGTGGGGTCGGGAGACGGGAGGGCCGGAATGAGCAGTTCTTC. It translates to CATSGVGRREGRNEQFF.

In the case of this clone: The junction shows a germline mismatch at one end, possibly a read error. The chain recombines TRBV11-2 with TRBJ1-1; D is unclear. The CDR3 sequence is 12 residues long. CDR1 SGHAT and CDR2 FQNNGV come from the germline V gene. The CDR3 bases are TGTGCCAGCAGCTTAGATTTGGACCTACCCGTGTTT. It encodes CASSLDLDLPVF.

This sequence joins TRBV9 and TRBJ2-1; TRBD1 might be the D (5 bases). The ends were cut back, 4 bases at V and 5 bases at J, with 16 bases in the middle. This CDR3 has 15 amino acids. The V gene's germline CDR1 is SGDLS and CDR2 YYNGEE. DNA for the CDR3: TGTGCCAGCAGCTCCCCCGGTTTAGGGGACAATGAGCAGTTCTTC. As protein: CASSSPGLGDNEQFF.

The rearrangement links TRBV7-9 to TRBJ1-4, with D maybe TRBD1 (5 bases). The V end was cut by 5 bases, the J end by 7 bases, with 8 bases between. Germline CDR1 is SEHNR and CDR2 is FQNEAQ (reference sequence). The CDR3 covers 12 residues. CDR3 loop: CASSRGVEKLFF. The CDR3 DNA sequence: TGTGCCAGCAGCCGGGGGGTTGAAAAACTGTTTTTT.

The gene calls are TRBV4-2 and TRBJ2-1; 10 positions agree with TRBD2. V trimming: 1 base; J trimming: 4 bases; junction bases outside the gene matches: 4. The CDR3 runs to 16 residues. Germline lookup yields CDR1 LGHNA and CDR2 YNFKEQ. CDR3 bases: TGTGCCAGCAGCCAAGCCGGACTAGCGGATTACAATGAGCAGTTCTTC. It translates to CASSQAGLADYNEQFF.

The chain is built from TRBV7-6 and TRBJ2-1, with 8 nucleotides matching TRBD2. Germline lookup yields CDR1 SGHVS and CDR2 FNYEAQ. V was clipped by 5 bases and J by 6 bases; unmatched bases: 9. The CDR3 consists of 15 residues. Here the CDR3 reads CASSVGGASVNEQFF. The CDR3 DNA reads as TGTGCCAGCAGCGTCGGGGGGGCGAGTGTCAATGAGCAGTTCTTC.

The chain combines TRBV6-5 with TRBJ2-5; 7 bases fit TRBD1. Trimming took 3 bases from V and 5 from J; bases not matched to a gene: 9. The germline V gene has CDR1 MNHEY and CDR2 SVGAGI. The CDR3 is 15 amino acids. The CDR3 DNA reads as TGTGCCAGCAGTTATAAGACAGGGTTTTATGAGACCCAGTACTTC. Encoded protein: CASSYKTGFYETQYF.

The V call is TRBV27, the J call TRBJ2-7; weak D call: TRBD1 (5 bases). Trimming shortened V by 1 base and J by 0 bases, and 7 bases separated the two germline ends. The germline gives CDR1 MNHEY, CDR2 SMNVEV (reference sequence). This CDR3 is built from 14 residues. CDR3 sequence (DNA): TGTGCCAGCAGTTTATTAGGGGTCTCCTACGAGCAGTACTTC. It specifies CASSLLGVSYEQYF.

CDR3 sequence (DNA): TGCGCCAGCACCAAAACGGGGACAGGGACCGGAGAGACCCAGTACTTC. It encodes CASTKTGTGTGETQYF. The rearrangement links TRBV5-1 to TRBJ2-5, with 9 bases lining up with TRBD1. CDR3 length: 16 residues. Germline V CDR1 and CDR2: SGHRS, YFSETQ. The J segment lost 4 bases and the V segment lost 6 bases, leaving 13 bases of the junction unmatched.

This chain's CDR3 is CSASLGGNQPQHF. CDR3 nucleotides: TGCAGTGCTAGTCTGGGGGGGAATCAGCCCCAGCATTTT. The gene calls are TRBV20-1 and TRBJ1-5; TRBD1 is a possible D gene (5 bases). Germline V CDR1 and CDR2: DFQATT, SNEGSKA (reference sequence). The CDR3 contains 13 residues. The V gene lost 3 bases and the J gene lost 4 bases, with 10 bases spanning the gap.

The chain joins TRBV11-2 to TRBJ2-1; no clear D gene. Trimming cost V 5 bases and J 0 bases, with 11 bases left between them. Per germline, CDR1 SGHAT and CDR2 FQNNGV. The CDR3 loop spans 15 amino acids. CDR3: CASSRWTNSYNEQFF. The CDR3 DNA follows: TGTGCCAGCAGCCGATGGACCAACTCCTACAATGAGCAGTTCTTC.

This chain joins TRBV2 and TRBJ2-3, with 7 bases identical to TRBD2. Germline CDR1 SNHLY, CDR2 FYNNEI. The CDR3 is 18 amino acids. V lost 5 bases and J lost 3; bases outside the gene matches: 17. Here the CDR3 DNA reads TGTGCCAGCAGTTCCGATTCATACGACGGGACTACTACAGATACGCAGTATTTT. Its translation: CASSSDSYDGTTTDTQYF.

The chain employs TRBV4-3 and TRBJ2-3, with 14 bases aligning to TRBD2. Germline V gives CDR1 LGHNA, CDR2 YSLEER. Trimming cost V 0 bases and J 11 bases; bases outside gene matches: 13. The CDR3 loop spans 18 amino acids. The CDR3 protein is CASSQEGGGGLAGVGQYF. The CDR3 nucleotides read TGCGCCAGCAGCCAAGAGGGGGGCGGGGGACTAGCGGGAGTAGGGCAGTATTTT.

This clone has more than one count but fewer than ten. The chain uses TRBV6-4 and TRBJ2-1, with 10 bases fitting TRBD2. Germline CDR1 reads MRHNA; CDR2 reads SNTAGT. The CDR3 sequence is 15 residues long. The V segment lost 3 bases and the J segment 2 bases; nucleotides outside the gene matches: 1. The CDR3 bases are TGTGCCAGCAGTGAAAGCGGGGGGGCCTACAATGAGCAGTTCTTC. This gives the protein CASSESGGAYNEQFF.

This clone was found a few times. This chain connects TRBV19 to TRBJ1-2; TRBD1 might be the D (5 bases). The V and J ends lost 5 bases and 4 bases respectively, with 11 bases between them. The length of the CDR3 is 13 residues. CDR1 and CDR2 from the germline V gene are LNHDA and SQIVND (reference sequence). CDR3 in amino acids: CASSLDISYGYTF. DNA for the CDR3: TGTGCCAGTAGTCTGGACATCAGCTATGGCTACACCTTC.

The chain carries TRBV19 and TRBJ1-5; 8 bases fit TRBD1. The CDR3 has 16 residues. After removal of 5 bases from V and 0 bases from J, the junction contained 6 bases not matched to a gene. CDR1 LNHDA and CDR2 SQIVND come from the germline V gene (reference sequence). DNA for the CDR3: TGTGCCAGTAGTGCCCTTACAGGGGGTAGCAATCAGCCCCAGCATTTT. Amino acids: CASSALTGGSNQPQHF.

The CDR3: CASRDRAGANVLTF. The CDR3 DNA reads as TGTGCCAGCCGGGACAGAGCTGGGGCCAACGTCCTGACTTTC. This chain joins TRBV18 and TRBJ2-6, with 7 bases lining up with TRBD1. V lost 8 bases to trimming and J lost 2 bases; unmatched junction nucleotides: 3. The germline CDR1 and CDR2 sequences are KGHSH and LQKENI. The CDR3 consists of 14 residues.

This clone was observed a single time. This sequence joins TRBV27 and TRBJ2-3; no clear D. Germline-derived CDR1 and CDR2 are MNHEY and SMNVEV (reference sequence). The CDR3 has 13 amino acids. V lost 0 bases to trimming and J lost 1 base, with 2 bases between them. The CDR3 here is CASSLSGTDTQYF. CDR3 bases: TGTGCCAGCAGTTTATCGGGCACAGATACGCAGTATTTT.

There are a few counts of this clone. This rearrangement joins TRBV7-9 to TRBJ1-2; 7 nucleotides align to TRBD1. With V trimmed by 2 bases and J by 2 bases, 11 bases remained unmatched. The V gene's germline CDR1 is SEHNR and CDR2 FQNEAQ (reference sequence). The CDR3 runs to 17 residues. The CDR3, as DNA: TGTGCCAGCAGCTTAAGGACAGGCCTTGGGGACAACTATGGCTACACCTTC. Protein sequence: CASSLRTGLGDNYGYTF.

This sequence joins TRBV28 and TRBJ1-2, with a weak D call TRBD1 (5 bases). Trimming stripped 2 bases from V and 4 bases from J, with 11 bases between. Germline CDR1 MDHEN, CDR2 SYDVKM. The CDR3 runs 14 residues. The CDR3 loop is CASSLIGDAYGYTF. The CDR3 DNA sequence: TGTGCCAGCAGTTTAATAGGGGACGCCTATGGCTACACCTTC.

The genes are TRBV15 and TRBJ1-4; weak D call: TRBD1 (6 bases). Germline V CDR1 and CDR2: LNHNV, YYDKDF (reference sequence). Trimming removed 3 bases from V and 8 bases from J, with 22 bases in between. This CDR3 comprises 17 residues. CDR3 coding DNA: TGTGCCACCAGCAGCCAGGATGGGACACCCCCGGGGGAAAAACTGTTTTTT. This translates into CATSSQDGTPPGEKLFF. Full variable domain (remainder filled in from reference TRBV15 and TRBJ1-4): DAMVIQNPRYQVTQFGKPVTLSCSQTLNHNVMYWYQQKSSQAPKLLFHYYDKDFNNEADTPDNFQSRRPNTSFCFLDIRSPGLGDTAMYLCATSSQDGTPPGEKLFFGSGTQLSVL.

V gene TRBV21-1 combines with J gene TRBJ1-2. TRBV21-1 represents a pseudogene. The length of the CDR3 is 12 residues. DNA for the CDR3: TGTGCCAGCAGCAAAAAGGTAGGGGGCTACACCTTC. This codes for CASSKKVGGYTF.

With regard to this clone: Other DNA sequences in this sample translate to the same CDR3. J is TRBJ1-2 and V is TRBV7-9; 9 nucleotides match TRBD1. Unmatched junction bases numbered 1, after V lost 0 bases and J lost 8 bases. Germline assignment: CDR1 SEHNR and CDR2 FQNEAQ (reference sequence). The CDR3 has 13 amino acids. CDR3 in DNA: TGTGCCAGCAGCTTAGCACAGGGGGCCGGCTACACCTTC. Translated: CASSLAQGAGYTF.